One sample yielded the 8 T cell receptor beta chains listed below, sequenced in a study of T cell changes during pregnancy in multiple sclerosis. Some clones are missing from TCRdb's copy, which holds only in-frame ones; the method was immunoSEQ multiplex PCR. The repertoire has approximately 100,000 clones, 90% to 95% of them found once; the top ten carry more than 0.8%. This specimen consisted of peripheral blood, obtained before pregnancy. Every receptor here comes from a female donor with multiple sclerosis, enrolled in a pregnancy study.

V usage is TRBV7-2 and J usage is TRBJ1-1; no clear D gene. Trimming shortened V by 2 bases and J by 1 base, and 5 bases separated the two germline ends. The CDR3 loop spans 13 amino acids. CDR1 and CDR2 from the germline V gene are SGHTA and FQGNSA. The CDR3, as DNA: TGTGCCAGCAGCTTATCCAGGAACACTGAAGCTTTCTTT. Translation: CASSLSRNTEAFF.

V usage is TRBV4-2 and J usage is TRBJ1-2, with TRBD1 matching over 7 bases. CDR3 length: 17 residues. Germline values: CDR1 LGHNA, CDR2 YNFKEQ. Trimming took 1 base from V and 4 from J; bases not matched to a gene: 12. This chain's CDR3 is CASSQAAADRRSYGYTF. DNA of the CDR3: TGTGCCAGCAGCCAAGCAGCGGCGGACAGGAGGAGCTATGGCTACACCTTC.

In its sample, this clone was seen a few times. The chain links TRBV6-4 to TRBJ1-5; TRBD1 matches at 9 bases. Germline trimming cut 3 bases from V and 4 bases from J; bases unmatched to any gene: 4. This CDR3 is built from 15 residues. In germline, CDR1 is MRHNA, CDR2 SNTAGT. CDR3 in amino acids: CASSDNRGPNQPQHF. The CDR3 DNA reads TGTGCCAGCAGTGATAACAGGGGGCCGAATCAGCCCCAGCATTTT.

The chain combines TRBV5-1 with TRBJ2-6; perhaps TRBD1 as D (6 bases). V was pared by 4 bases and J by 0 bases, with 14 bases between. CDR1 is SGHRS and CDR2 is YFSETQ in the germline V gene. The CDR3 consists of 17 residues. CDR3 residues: CASSPRDKISGANVLTF. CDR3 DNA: TGCGCCAGCAGCCCCCGGGACAAGATCTCTGGGGCCAACGTCCTGACTTTC.

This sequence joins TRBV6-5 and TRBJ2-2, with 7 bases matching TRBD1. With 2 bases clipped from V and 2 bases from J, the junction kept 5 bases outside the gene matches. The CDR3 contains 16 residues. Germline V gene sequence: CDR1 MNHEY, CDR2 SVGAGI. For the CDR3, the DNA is TGTGCCAGCAGTTACAGGGCAGGGGGAAACACCGGGGAGCTGTTTTTT. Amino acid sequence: CASSYRAGGNTGELFF.

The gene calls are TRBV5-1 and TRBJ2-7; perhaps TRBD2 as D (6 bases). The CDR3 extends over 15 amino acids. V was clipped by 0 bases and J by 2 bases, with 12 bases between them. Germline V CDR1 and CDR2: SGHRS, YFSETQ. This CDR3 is CASSLVVSGAYEQYF. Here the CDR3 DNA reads TGCGCCAGCAGCTTGGTAGTTAGCGGCGCCTACGAGCAGTACTTC. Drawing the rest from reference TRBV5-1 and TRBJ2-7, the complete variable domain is KAGVTQTPRYLIKTRGQQVTLSCSPISGHRSVSWYQQTPGQGLQFLFEYFSETQRNKGNFPGRFSGRQFSNSRSEMNVSTLELGDSALYLCASSLVVSGAYEQYFGPGTRLTVT.

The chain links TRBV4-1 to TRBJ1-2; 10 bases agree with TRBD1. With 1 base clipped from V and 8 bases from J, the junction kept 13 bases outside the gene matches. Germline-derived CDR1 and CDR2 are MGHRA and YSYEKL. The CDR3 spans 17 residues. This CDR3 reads CASSQVVQPGDRGGYTF. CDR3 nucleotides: TGCGCCAGCAGCCAAGTTGTTCAACCTGGGGACAGGGGCGGCTACACCTTC.

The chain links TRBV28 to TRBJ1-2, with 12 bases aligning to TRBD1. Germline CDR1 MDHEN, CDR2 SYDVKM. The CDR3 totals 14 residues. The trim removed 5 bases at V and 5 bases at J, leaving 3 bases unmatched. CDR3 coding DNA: TGTGCCAGCAGTGGGACAGGGGGCCGGTATGGCTACACCTTC. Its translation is CASSGTGGRYGYTF.